Detailed here is one T cell receptor (beta chain). Its antigen is currently unknown. The data belong to a study of OX40 agonist ivuxolimab in advanced cancers. Overall study: Dose-escalation patients suffered from hepatocellular carcinoma, melanoma, renal cell or head and neck cancer.

General study findings and limits: Blood T cells, both CD4+ and CD8+, expanded clonally by week 6 at 0.1 to 3.0 mg/kg.

Here immunoSEQ multiplex PCR was the method, and the copy in TCRdb shows in-frame clones only, minus some. Among 20,000 to 25,000 clones, around 84% were seen once, and the ten largest hold around 14%. The CDR3 has 17 amino acids. The V segment lost 0 bases and the J segment 1 base; nucleotides outside the gene matches: 4. Germline-derived CDR1 and CDR2 are SGDLS and YYNGEE. The clonotype comes from an adult with an advanced solid tumor such as melanoma, head and neck, liver or kidney cancer. The sample here was CD4+ or CD8+ T cells sorted from blood, taken in a trial of the OX40 agonist ivuxolimab. V gene TRBV9 combines with J gene TRBJ2-1, with 10 nucleotides matching TRBD2. The DNA for the CDR3 is TGTGCCAGCAGCGTAGACATTAGCGGGGGGTCCTACAATGAGCAGTTCTTC. It yields the protein CASSVDISGGSYNEQFF.